In this sample, the clone carrying this T cell receptor (beta chain) turned up once. Its antigen is not known. V was pared by 3 bases and J by 10 bases, with 5 bases of the junction left unmatched. Germline-derived CDR1 and CDR2 are LNHDA and SQIVND (reference sequence). The length of the CDR3 is 13 residues. Systemic immunosuppression or autoimmune disease history was grounds to exclude patients. This specimen belongs to a study of OX40 agonist ivuxolimab in advanced cancers. As for the study in general: In this trial design, patients received ivuxolimab intravenously at 0.01 to 10 mg/kg every 2 weeks. The group had a mean age of around 64 years, ranged from about 20 to 80, and was roughly 80% male.

Study-wide points: At doses 0.1 to 3.0 mg/kg, CD4+ and CD8+ clones expanded.

TCRdb's table, derived via immunoSEQ multiplex PCR, lists solely in-frame clones and lacks some. The top ten hold about 15% of the sample, which has tens of thousands of clones, around 94% seen once. The sequenced sample was CD4+ or CD8+ T cells sorted from blood, obtained in a trial of the OX40 agonist ivuxolimab. This chain links TRBV19 with TRBJ1-1; 10 nucleotides agree with TRBD1. This receptor was obtained from an adult with an advanced solid tumor such as melanoma, head and neck, liver or kidney cancer. The DNA of the CDR3 is TGTGCCAGTAGTATTGGACAGGGGGTGCCAGCTTTCTTT. Translating it yields CASSIGQGVPAFF.